The next 12 T cell receptor beta chains were all read from a single sample in a study of cytomegalovirus exposure and HLA in healthy donors. Produced via immunoSEQ multiplex PCR; TCRdb's table is partial and in-frame only. The profile shows roughly 250,000 clones, around nine tenths of them singletons. Sequenced input: PBMCs. Receptors originate from a man aged 18-30 years in good health and CMV-seronegative.

The rearrangement joins TRBV5-4 to TRBJ1-1, with a tentative D call TRBD1 (5 bases). CDR3 size: 15 residues. The germline gives CDR1 SGHNT, CDR2 YYREEE (reference sequence). V gave up 4 bases and J gave up 0 bases, with 13 bases separating them. The CDR3 reads CASSLRGSLNTEAFF. The CDR3, as DNA: TGTGCCAGCAGCCTGCGGGGCTCATTGAACACTGAAGCTTTCTTT.

Remarks on this clone: Mismatch with germline at one junction end may stem from a read error. This chain connects TRBV6-1 to TRBJ1-4; D gene ambiguous. Germline V CDR1 and CDR2: MNHNS, SASEGT. This CDR3 region has 13 residues. CDR3 residues: CASREDTIEKLFF. For the CDR3, the DNA is TGTGCCAGCAGGGAAGACACCATTGAAAAACTGTTTTTT.

The chain has TRBV5-1 and TRBJ1-6; 8 nucleotides agree with TRBD1. Trimming cost V 4 bases and J 7 bases; bases outside gene matches: 7. The CDR3 covers 15 residues. Germline V gives CDR1 SGHRS, CDR2 YFSETQ. The CDR3, as DNA: TGCGCCAGCAGCCAAGAACAGGGGGAAAATTCACCCCTCCACTTT. This encodes CASSQEQGENSPLHF.

This clone came up once. The V and J genes are TRBV6-6 and TRBJ2-1; tentative D call: TRBD2 (6 bases). CDR1 and CDR2 (germline): MNHNY, SVGAGI (reference sequence). CDR3 length equals 13 residues. V shed 3 bases and J shed 9 bases, with 12 bases lying between them. CDR3: CASSYMGGGEQFF. As DNA, the CDR3 is TGTGCCAGCAGTTATATGGGAGGCGGTGAGCAGTTCTTC.

The V and J genes are TRBV9 and TRBJ2-3, with 8 bases that match TRBD2. Germline V gene sequence: CDR1 SGDLS, CDR2 YYNGEE. V lost 7 bases, J lost 3 bases, and 7 bases stayed unmatched. This CDR3 comprises 14 residues. CDR3 in amino acids: CASRGAGVTDTQYF. The CDR3 region has the DNA TGTGCCAGCCGCGGAGCGGGAGTTACAGATACGCAGTATTTT.

This chain connects TRBV27 to TRBJ2-1; D might be TRBD1 (6 bases). This CDR3 is built from 14 residues. Per germline, CDR1 MNHEY and CDR2 SMNVEV (reference sequence). Trimming left V 6 bases short and J 3 bases short, with 12 bases between. The CDR3 DNA sequence: TGTGCCAGCAGAATACAGGGATACTACAATGAGCAGTTCTTC. It encodes CASRIQGYYNEQFF.

The J gene is TRBJ2-7, the V gene TRBV10-3, with 10 bases identical to TRBD1. The V segment lost 8 bases and the J segment 3 bases; nucleotides outside the gene matches: 7. The germline CDR1 and CDR2 sequences are ENHRY and SYGVKD. The CDR3 consists of 14 residues. DNA for the CDR3: TGTGCCATCTGGGACCGGGACAGGGGCTACGAGCAGTACTTC. Protein sequence: CAIWDRDRGYEQYF.

The chain couples TRBV4-1 to TRBJ2-1, with 7 bases identical to TRBD2. This CDR3 has 18 residues. The germline CDR1 and CDR2 sequences are MGHRA and YSYEKL. Losses at the gene ends were 3 bases for V and 1 base for J; bases not matched to a gene: 12. CDR3 bases: TGCGCCAGCAGCCAGGCGGGAATCTCGCGGGGGTCCTACAATGAGCAGTTCTTC. Protein: CASSQAGISRGSYNEQFF.

This clone occurred a few times. The V and J genes are TRBV27 and TRBJ2-2; D perhaps matches TRBD1 (5 bases). Germline CDR1 and CDR2: MNHEY and SMNVEV (reference sequence). V shed 10 bases and J shed 1 base, with 10 bases lying between them. CDR3 length: 13 amino acids. The CDR3 spells CAIRQQNTGELFF. CDR3 coding DNA: TGTGCCATACGACAGCAGAACACCGGGGAGCTGTTTTTT.

This clone was detected only a few times. V is TRBV10-3 and J is TRBJ2-1; possibly TRBD2 for D (5 bases). V gave up 3 bases and J gave up 4 bases, with 10 bases separating them. Germline values: CDR1 ENHRY, CDR2 SYGVKD. The CDR3 length is 14 residues. CDR3 nucleotides: TGTGCCATCAGTGATAGGAGCGGTTACAATGAGCAGTTCTTC. Protein product: CAISDRSGYNEQFF.

The V gene is TRBV5-6, the J gene TRBJ2-7, with D perhaps TRBD1 (5 bases). Trimming left V 2 bases short and J 0 bases short, with 24 bases between. CDR3 length: 19 residues. Germline V gives CDR1 SGHDT, CDR2 YYEEEE. CDR3 nucleotides: TGTGCCAGCAGCTTTTTAACGCGGCGAGACAGTGAAGCCTCCTACGAGCAGTACTTC. Translated: CASSFLTRRDSEASYEQYF.

The chain recombines TRBV28 with TRBJ1-2; D possibly corresponds to TRBD1 (6 bases). Germline-derived CDR1 and CDR2 are MDHEN and SYDVKM. This CDR3 contains 13 residues. The V end lost 9 bases, the J end lost 8 bases, and 19 bases lay between the germline ends. The CDR3, as DNA: TGTGCCAGTAACGAGATACAGGGTAGCGGCTACACCTTC. Protein sequence: CASNEIQGSGYTF.